This T cell receptor (beta chain) was captured in a study of regulatory T cells in long-lasting Graves disease. Points from the study as a whole: Persistent Graves' patients showed reduced TCR diversity versus newly diagnosed patients. The researchers studied only peripheral blood, not thyroid tissue.

CDR1 is SGHRS, CDR2 YFSETQ, per germline. The CDR3 extends over 14 amino acids. V dropped 3 bases and J dropped 0 bases, with 6 bases sitting between them. The table lists this clonotype with a few counts. Its target is unknown. iRepertoire HTBI primers and Arm-PCR of CDR3 regions built TCR beta libraries. TCRdb called the multiplex PCR reads again in MiXCR, with one record for every CDR3 protein. The sample gives about 540,000 distinct CDR3 sequences, less than 15% of which show up once; 10% is in the top ten. Time point here: newly diagnosed GD, antithyroid drugs for less than 3 months. RNA isolated from PBMCs was used to make the TCR library. These data also formed part of another study, on T cells in Graves' hyperthyroidism and ophthalmopathy. That investigation notes: Researchers report that a 13 V-J model separated ophthalmopathy from stable hyperthyroidism.

The TCR originated in a man aged 30 to 45 with Graves disease. The chain uses TRBV5-1 and TRBJ2-2; D is unclear. Sample: peripheral blood mononuclear cells (PBMCs), taken at new diagnosis, from a patient treated with antithyroid drugs. CDR3 sequence reads: CASSWTSNTGELFF. As DNA, the CDR3 is TGCGCCAGCAGCTGGACCTCGAACACCGGGGAGCTGTTTTTT.